This record concerns one TCR beta chain sequence. Its antigen specificity is not known. No much larger clone exists at a distance of one base, and base qualities are not known. The cohort comprised several hundred healthy bone marrow donors. Cohort members were all nominally healthy when sampled, although unrecorded immune exposures were likely present. The donor tested CMV seropositive, placing the donor among the approximately 290 seropositive members of the cohort. Every donor gave a peripheral blood sample, and the peripheral blood mononuclear cells from that sample were used for TCR beta sequencing. The Qiagen DNeasy Blood Extraction Kit was used to extract genomic DNA from the blood cell samples. The source of the sample is a study of cytomegalovirus exposure and HLA in healthy donors (dated by TCRdb to between 2016 and 2019). Background for the entire study: In an earlier analysis of under 600 of the donors, 250 to 300 Gb of sequence data and 117 million unique TCR beta sequences from roughly 200 million T cells were reported. An early release covering just under 650 HLA-typed donors comprised roughly 300 gigabases of sequencing data and 85 million to 100 million unique TCR sequences. The genetic ancestry cluster associated with self-reported Caucasian donors included 70% to 85% of the roughly 380 genotyped donors. The study aimed to test whether signatures of past pathogen exposure could be identified by cataloging public T cell receptors. Using immunosequencing, the study profiled T cell repertoires from around 680 subjects and related those repertoires to cytomegalovirus serostatus. In addition to the first cohort of 650 to 750 subjects, a separate validation cohort of over 90 different subjects was used. High-throughput TCR immunosequencing, statistical association of individual TCRs with disease status, and machine learning were combined to predict cytomegalovirus infection status. A later analysis re-examined previously published TCR beta repertoires from several hundred donors and added high-resolution HLA genotyping to investigate patterns of TCR occurrence. In the later analysis, no new phenotypic data were used to find candidate immune exposures; instead, reliance was placed on TCR beta sequences and their occurrence across donors. An earlier analysis of around 640 of the donors used high-throughput TCR beta sequencing to judge whether each TCR beta V gene segment behaved as functional or pseudogenic. Donor age, sex, ethnicity and CMV serostatus were collected together with the repertoire data. A later genetic analysis used genome-wide SNP genotypes for about 65% of the 666 donors, treating that subset as a discovery cohort. Every repertoire in the discovery cohort had been generated on one and the same sequencing platform. Class I and class II HLA loci were covered by the typing at four-digit resolution. The number of donors typed differed by locus, with roughly 629-640 for A, B, C, DRB1 and DQB1, roughly 520 for DQA1, nearly 610 for DPA1, and around 460 for DPB1. A handful of DR-DQ haplotypes were handled as single units for association and clustering because linkage in the cohort was strong. Among about 370 genotyped donors of the cohort, an average of approximately 240,000 unique TCR beta nucleotide sequences was sequenced per donor, of which roughly 18% were non-productive. The research as a whole found: In a later analysis, the rate of TCR association differed among HLA loci, with DRB1 alleles having the most associated TCRs and HLA-C alleles having the fewest. The 87-base-pair reads could not distinguish some IMGT-functional V segments, including TRBV6-2 and TRBV6-3, so those segments were excluded. In an earlier analysis of some 500 of the donors, most TCR beta V segments were observed in productive rearrangements about 90% or about 30% of the time, broadly matching IMGT annotations. Most CMV-associated TCR beta chains appeared to be HLA-restricted in a later analysis, and the HLA associations seemed to be driven largely by CMV exposure. The classifier was reported to diagnose cytomegalovirus status with high specificity and sensitivity in both the original cohort and the validation cohort. CMV serostatus was the only immune exposure information available for the cohort. A later analysis reported that several top co-occurrence clusters appeared linked to parvovirus B19, influenza, CMV and Epstein-Barr virus. In a later genetic analysis, fewer N-insertions in productive TCRs were reported among donors in an Asian-associated ancestry cluster than the roughly 700-donor mean. In a later analysis, HLA-associated TCR beta chains showed more clonal expansion and lower generation probabilities than non-associated chains that were equally common. Linkage disequilibrium might explain the correlated functional status among segregating V segments, but an unknown experimental factor could not be ruled out. Across donors, most TCR sequences were observed very rarely, whereas some public TCRs were present in many individuals. The authors suggested that the approach could potentially be generalized to other disease states and immunological phenotypes. An association between a missense DCLRE1C variant and V-gene and J-gene trimming of TCR beta chains was found in a later genetic analysis and replicated in an independent cohort. A later analysis associated 16,951 TCR beta sequences with specific HLA alleles at a false discovery rate of 0.05. Only TCR beta chains were sequenced in this cohort, and the absence of alpha or paired-chain data limited detectable features. A further reported finding was that TCR beta sequences accurately predicted the HLA-A and HLA-B alleles for most subjects in the first cohort. Because counts were too low, around 18 rarely observed V segments, including chromosome 9 orphons, were left out of the earlier analysis of a few hundred of the donors. A total of 164 TCR beta chains were listed by the study as associated with cytomegalovirus. A cluster of highly shared sequence variants was judged likely to represent a technical artifact of the sequencing pipeline. Presence/absence analyses assumed roughly uniform sequencing depth across donors, an assumption that may not hold. Because some donors lacked HLA typing at each locus, the association tests relied only on the typed subset. Three of the identified cytomegalovirus-associated TCR beta chains were confirmed in vitro to be specific for cytomegalovirus antigens. When HLA alleles, especially DR and DQ, strongly co-occurred, TCR associations were difficult to assign to individual alleles.

Library generation was performed with the immunoSEQ multiplex PCR assay. For the multiplex PCR, a mixture combining 60 forward primers for TCR Vbeta segments and 13 reverse primers for TCR Jbeta segments was used. The CDR3 region of rearranged TCR beta genes was amplified from genomic DNA with a multiplex PCR assay. Amplified TCR beta libraries were sequenced as 87-base-pair reads on the Illumina HiSeq System. In the paper's pipeline: A later analysis counted tens of millions of unique TCR beta chains across the 550 to 750 repertoires, and around 9.9 million of these chains were shared by at least two donors. Raw reads were error-corrected and collapsed into unique sequences with a nearest-neighbor algorithm that merged closely related sequences to remove PCR and sequencing errors. Alignment of CDR3 sequences to IMGT reference sequences was used to assign V, D and J gene segments. Each retained sequence needed at least a six-nucleotide match to both a V gene segment and a J gene segment. Rearrangements were classified as productive when the CDR3 lacked stop codons and remained in frame with V and J, and all other rearrangements were classified as non-productive. CDR3 was defined according to IMGT convention as the region running from the second conserved V-encoded cysteine to the conserved J-encoded phenylalanine. The earlier analysis of about 610 of the donors excluded any sequence lacking an unambiguous match to a single V gene segment. In an earlier analysis of a few hundred of the donors, a V segment was called functional when productive rearrangements were above 56.7%, and segregating when the standard deviation between donors exceeded 5%. A statistical classification framework was developed to diagnose cytomegalovirus status using the catalog of TCR beta chain sequences. A later analysis assigned V and J genes by comparing TCR nucleotide sequences with IMGT/GENE-DB human TR gene sequences. Using the TCRdist pipeline, a later analysis assigned CDR3 sequences along with most-parsimonious VDJ recombination scenarios. In a later analysis, every TCR beta chain was defined by the combination of its CDR3 amino acid sequence and its V-gene family, and reads without a unique V-gene family were dropped. As a way to deal with suspected cross-contamination and a sequencing artifact, a later analysis dropped 500 to 700 nucleotide sequences that were highly shared and had low generation probability. A later analysis calculated a clonal expansion index for each public chain from normalized within-repertoire ranks of inferred template counts. Generation probabilities in a later analysis came from a VDJ recombination model fitted to out-of-frame rearrangements, and those results were checked against IGoR. In a later analysis, hypergeometric tests were used to score TCR-TCR, TCR-HLA and TCR-CMV co-occurrence, with a repertoire-size bias correction applied to TCR pairs. False discovery rates were estimated in a later analysis by permuting HLA or CMV assignments 20 times. In a later analysis, co-occurring TCRs were grouped with DBSCAN, and TCRdist sequence similarity was added when clustering was performed within HLA-allele-positive subsets. Co-occurrence clustering excluded repertoires with fewer than 30,000 or more than 120,000 public chains, plus five with anomalous nucleotide sharing. TCRdb retrieved this table from immuneACCESS and kept in-frame rearrangements only. Not all clones are present; in checked studies, unresolved V genes account for under half, and no reason is known for the remainder. For V, J and clone size, that table is used; D and trimming come from the DNA. In all, the sample holds 120,000 to 150,000 clones, and around 80% of those were seen once. The ten largest clonotypes hold 8.8% of the sample.

There are 15 amino acids in the CDR3, from cysteine to phenylalanine inclusive. The sequence is cut down to CDR3 DNA, 45 bases in frame from base 1. V and J are trimmed by 5 bases and 4 bases, and the gene matches miss 5 bases of the junction. From a lookup of the germline V gene, CDR1 and CDR2 are MNHEY and SVGAGI. The TCR comes from a woman aged 50 to 60 in good health and CMV-seropositive. The rearranged segments are TRBV6-5 and TRBJ2-7; TRBD2 matches 13 bases in the middle. Sequencing input: PBMCs. The sequenced DNA is TGTGCCAGCAGTGGTCGACTAGCGGGGGGTTACGAGCAGTACTTC. It translates to CASSGRLAGGYEQYF.